This TCR beta chain was captured by sequencing in a study of blood T cell repertoires in COVID-19. Looking at the study overall: The analysed material was cDNA or gDNA that came from T cells, B-cell-depleted T cells, or PBMCs.

In the 2 weeks before study entry, exposed participants met a COVID-19 case, which was PCR-confirmed or clinician-diagnosed. Original processing methods: Reference gene primer amplification gave estimated nucleated cell counts. Sequencing was performed with immunoSEQ multiplex PCR; in TCRdb, only in-frame clones are kept and a portion is missing. V, J and clone size were drawn from that table, and D and trimming were deduced from the DNA. The table includes almost 350,000 clones, 88% detected once. This TCR was recovered from a woman between 25 and 40 years old who had been exposed to COVID-19. The sample was PBMCs or T cells enriched from blood (not recorded which).

In nucleotides, the CDR3 is TGTGCCAGTAGTATTCCGGGTACGTTGAACACTGAAGCTTTCTTT. Translating gives CASSIPGTLNTEAFF. The chain carries TRBV19 and TRBJ1-1; D not resolved. The germline V gene has CDR1 LNHDA and CDR2 SQIVND (reference sequence). V lost 3 bases to trimming and J lost 0 bases, with 11 bases between them. The CDR3 has 15 amino acids.